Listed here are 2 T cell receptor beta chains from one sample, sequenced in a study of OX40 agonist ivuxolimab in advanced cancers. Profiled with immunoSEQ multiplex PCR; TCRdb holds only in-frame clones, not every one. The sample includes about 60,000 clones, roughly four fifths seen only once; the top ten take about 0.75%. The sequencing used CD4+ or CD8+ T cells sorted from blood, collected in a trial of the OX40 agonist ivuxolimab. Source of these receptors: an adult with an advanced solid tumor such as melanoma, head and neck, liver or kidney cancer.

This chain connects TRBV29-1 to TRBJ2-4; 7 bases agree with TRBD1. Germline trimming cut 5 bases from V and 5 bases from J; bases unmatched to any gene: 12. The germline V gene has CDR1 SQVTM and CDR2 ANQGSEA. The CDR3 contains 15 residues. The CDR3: CSVLGDRKKENIQYF. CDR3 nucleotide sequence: TGCAGCGTTCTCGGGGACAGAAAGAAAGAAAACATTCAGTACTTC.

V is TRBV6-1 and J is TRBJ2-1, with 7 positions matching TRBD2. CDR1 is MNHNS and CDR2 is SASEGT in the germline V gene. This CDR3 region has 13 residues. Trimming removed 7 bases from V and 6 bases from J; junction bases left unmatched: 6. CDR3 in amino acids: CASTYLAGNEQFF. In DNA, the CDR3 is TGTGCCAGCACCTACTTAGCGGGCAATGAGCAGTTCTTC.